This T cell receptor (beta chain) was sequenced in a study of metastatic and nonmetastatic thyroid tumors. Across the study: Repertoires from malignant and benign thyroid patients were compared across blood and tumor or nodule tissue.

This clone was counted many times. Its matching antigen is unknown. Study observations and caveats: When malignant thyroid tumors were compared with benign nodules, TCR beta diversity was reportedly significantly higher in the malignant tumors. This held in both blood and tumor samples.

TCRdb re-called clones via MiXCR from the PCR reads. The data show about 38,000 clones, roughly 26% seen once. CDR1 and CDR2 from the germline V gene are LNHDA and SQIVND (reference sequence). CDR3 length: 13 amino acids. Trimming left V 4 bases short and J 0 bases short, with 6 bases between. Every patient was untreated before thyroid surgery. Sequencing was done on a sample of blood. The rearrangement uses TRBV19 and TRBJ1-1, with D maybe TRBD1 (6 bases). The TCR sequence derives from a female donor with papillary thyroid cancer or a benign thyroid nodule (not recorded which). Some clones in this sample may be carry-over from other donors' samples. The CDR3 nucleotides are TGTGCCAGTAGTAACAGGGTGAACACTGAAGCTTTCTTT. It specifies CASSNRVNTEAFF.